This T cell receptor beta chain was found in a study of cytomegalovirus exposure and HLA in healthy donors (dated by TCRdb to 2016 to 2017). Notes on the research overall: A later analysis indicated that the 120 validation repertoires were generated on the platform also employed for the approximately 700 repertoires of the first cohort. The study aimed to test whether signatures of past pathogen exposure could be identified by cataloging public T cell receptors. Besides the first cohort of 500 to 700 subjects, a separate validation cohort made up of 95 to 150 different subjects was used. To predict cytomegalovirus infection status, the study brought together high-throughput TCR immunosequencing, statistical association of individual TCRs with disease status, and machine learning. Broad study findings and their caveats: The classifier was reported to diagnose cytomegalovirus status with high specificity and sensitivity in both the original and validation cohorts. A few of the identified cytomegalovirus-associated TCR beta chains were confirmed in vitro to be specific for cytomegalovirus antigens. While some public TCRs were present in many individuals, most TCR sequences turned up only very rarely across donors. According to the authors, the approach could potentially be generalized to other disease states and immunological phenotypes. Subsequent analysis determined that TCRs grouped into clusters in the first cohort also showed a tendency toward co-occurrence across the roughly 130 validation repertoires, and approximately 94% of cluster scores exceeded 0. A total of 150 to 200 TCR beta chains were listed by the study as associated with cytomegalovirus. A later analysis had no HLA typing for the validation cohort, so co-occurrence there was scored across all 110 or so repertoires.

The CDR3 holds 14 amino acids from the cysteine to the phenylalanine. Of all the DNA, just the CDR3 is kept, 42 bases in frame from base 1. CDR1 and CDR2, looked up from the germline V gene, are SGHTA and FQGNSA. Relative to germline, V is 1 base shorter and J is 6 bases shorter, with 12 bases between their ends. Donors formed part of the validation cohort, which comprised 120 subjects and was distinct from the first cohort of 550 to 850 subjects. In the case of this clone: Its antigen remains unidentified. Base qualities were left out, and no much larger clone turns up one base away.

Libraries came from the immunoSEQ multiplex PCR assay. As for the original processing: A statistical classification framework was built to diagnose cytomegalovirus status from the catalog of TCR beta chain sequences. Entries here come from immuneACCESS through TCRdb and include only in-frame sequences with V and J called. Some clones fail to appear in such tables; in the studies checked, an unresolved V gene covers under half of the shortfall, and the cause of the remainder is unknown. That table gives V, J and clone size, and the DNA gave D and trimming. Across this sample there are 150,000 to 200,000 clones, with around four fifths seen only once. The ten biggest clones cover 2% to 2.5% of the sample.

Material for sequencing was PBMCs. Here the chain combines TRBV7-2 and TRBJ1-2, and TRBD1 may be the D gene, going by 6 matching bases. The sequence was collected from a man under 40 in good health and CMV-seropositive. The DNA sequence is as follows: TGTGCCAGCAGCTTAGTGTCAGGGGTGCATGGCTACACCTTC. It encodes CASSLVSGVHGYTF.